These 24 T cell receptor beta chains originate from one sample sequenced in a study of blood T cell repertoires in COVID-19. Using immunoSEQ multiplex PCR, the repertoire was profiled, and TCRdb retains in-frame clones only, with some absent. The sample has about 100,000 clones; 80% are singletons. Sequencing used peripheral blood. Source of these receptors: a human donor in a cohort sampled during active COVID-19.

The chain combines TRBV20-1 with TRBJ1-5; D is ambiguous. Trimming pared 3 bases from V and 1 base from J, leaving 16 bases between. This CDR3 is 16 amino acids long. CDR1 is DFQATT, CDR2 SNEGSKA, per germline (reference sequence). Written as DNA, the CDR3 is TGCAGTGCTAGTCATTCCAGGTTGAAGAGCAATCAGCCCCAGCATTTT. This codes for CSASHSRLKSNQPQHF.

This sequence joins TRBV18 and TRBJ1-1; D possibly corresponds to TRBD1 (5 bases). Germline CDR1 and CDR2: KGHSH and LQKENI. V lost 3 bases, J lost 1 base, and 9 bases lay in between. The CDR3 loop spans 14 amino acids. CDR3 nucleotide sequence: TGTGCCAGCTCACCTAACGGACAGAACACTGAAGCTTTCTTT. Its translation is CASSPNGQNTEAFF. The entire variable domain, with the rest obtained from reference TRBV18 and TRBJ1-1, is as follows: NAGVMQNPRHLVRRRGQEARLRCSPMKGHSHVYWYRQLPEEGLKFMVYLQKENIIDESGMPKERFSAEFPKEGPSILRIQQVVRGDSAAYFCASSPNGQNTEAFFGQGTRLTVV.

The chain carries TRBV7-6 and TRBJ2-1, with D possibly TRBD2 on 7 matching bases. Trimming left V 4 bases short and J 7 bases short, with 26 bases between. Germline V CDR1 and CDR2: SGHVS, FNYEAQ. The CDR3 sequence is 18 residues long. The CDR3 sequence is CASSSGGIRGGAWNEQFF. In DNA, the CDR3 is TGTGCCAGCAGCTCAGGTGGGATTCGAGGGGGGGCATGGAATGAGCAGTTCTTC. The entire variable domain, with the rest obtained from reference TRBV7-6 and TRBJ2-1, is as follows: GAGVSQSPRYKVTKRGQDVALRCDPISGHVSLYWYRQALGQGPEFLTYFNYEAQQDKSGLPNDRFSAERPEGSISTLTIQRTEQRDSAMYRCASSSGGIRGGAWNEQFFGPGTRLTVL.

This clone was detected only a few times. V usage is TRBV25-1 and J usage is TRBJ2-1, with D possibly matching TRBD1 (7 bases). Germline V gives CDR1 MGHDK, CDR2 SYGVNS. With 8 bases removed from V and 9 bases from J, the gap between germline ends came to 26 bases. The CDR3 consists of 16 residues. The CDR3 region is CASVPEGAGPYIEQFF. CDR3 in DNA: TGTGCCAGCGTTCCGGAGGGGGCGGGGCCGTATATTGAGCAGTTCTTC.

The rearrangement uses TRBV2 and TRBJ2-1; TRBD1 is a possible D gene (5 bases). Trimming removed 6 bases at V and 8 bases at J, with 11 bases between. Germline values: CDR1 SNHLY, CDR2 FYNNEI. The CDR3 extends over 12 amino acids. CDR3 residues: CASSQGLYEQFF. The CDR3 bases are TGTGCCAGCAGCCAGGGTTTGTATGAGCAGTTCTTC.

The CDR3 nucleotides are TGTGCCAGCAGCTTAAGCCGGTACAATGAGCAGTTCTTC. Translating gives CASSLSRYNEQFF. The V and J genes are TRBV7-3 and TRBJ2-1; D remains ambiguous. The CDR3 contains 13 residues. The V gene lost 1 base and the J gene lost 4 bases, with 5 bases spanning the gap. CDR1 is SGHTA, CDR2 FQGTGA, per germline. The variable domain in full, with the rest retrieved from reference TRBV7-3 and TRBJ2-1, is GAGVSQTPSNKVTEKGKYVELRCDPISGHTALYWYRQSLGQGPEFLIYFQGTGAADDSGLPNDRFFAVRPEGSVSTLKIQRTERGDSAVYLCASSLSRYNEQFFGPGTRLTVL.

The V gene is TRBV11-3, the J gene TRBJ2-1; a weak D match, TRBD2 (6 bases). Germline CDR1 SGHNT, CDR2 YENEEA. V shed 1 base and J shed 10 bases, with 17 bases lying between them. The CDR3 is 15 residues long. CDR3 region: CASSLGGSRAGEQFF. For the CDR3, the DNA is TGTGCCAGCAGCTTAGGGGGGTCCAGGGCGGGAGAGCAGTTCTTC.

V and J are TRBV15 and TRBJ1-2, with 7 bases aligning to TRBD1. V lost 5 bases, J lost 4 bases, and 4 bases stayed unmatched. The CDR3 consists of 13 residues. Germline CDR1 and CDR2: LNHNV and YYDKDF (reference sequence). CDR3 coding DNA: TGTGCCACCAGCTCCCCAGGGGGCTATGGCTACACCTTC. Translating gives CATSSPGGYGYTF.

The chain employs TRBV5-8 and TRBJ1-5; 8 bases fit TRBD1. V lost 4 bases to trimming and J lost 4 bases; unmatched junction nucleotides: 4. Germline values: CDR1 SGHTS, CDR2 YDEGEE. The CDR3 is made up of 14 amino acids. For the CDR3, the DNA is TGTGCCAGCAGCGAACGGACAGGGAATCAGCCCCAGCATTTT. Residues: CASSERTGNQPQHF.

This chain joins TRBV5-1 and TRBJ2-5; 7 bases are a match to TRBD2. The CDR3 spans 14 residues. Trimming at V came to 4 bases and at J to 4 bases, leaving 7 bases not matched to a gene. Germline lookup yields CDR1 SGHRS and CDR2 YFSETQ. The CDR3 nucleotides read TGCGCCAGCAGCCGGGGGGAGTCCGGAGAGACCCAGTACTTC. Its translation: CASSRGESGETQYF.

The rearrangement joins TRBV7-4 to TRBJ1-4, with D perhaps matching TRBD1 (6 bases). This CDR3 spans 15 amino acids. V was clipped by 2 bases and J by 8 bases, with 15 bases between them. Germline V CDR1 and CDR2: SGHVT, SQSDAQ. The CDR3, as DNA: TGTGCCAGCAGCTTAAGGGTCGAGGGGGTAGAAAAACTGTTTTTT. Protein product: CASSLRVEGVEKLFF.

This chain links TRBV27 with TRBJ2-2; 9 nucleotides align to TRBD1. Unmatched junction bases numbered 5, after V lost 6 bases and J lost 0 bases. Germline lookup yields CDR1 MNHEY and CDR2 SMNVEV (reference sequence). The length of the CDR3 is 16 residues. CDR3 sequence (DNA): TGTGCCAGCAGATTACAGGGGGCCGCGAACACCGGGGAGCTGTTTTTT. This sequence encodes CASRLQGAANTGELFF.

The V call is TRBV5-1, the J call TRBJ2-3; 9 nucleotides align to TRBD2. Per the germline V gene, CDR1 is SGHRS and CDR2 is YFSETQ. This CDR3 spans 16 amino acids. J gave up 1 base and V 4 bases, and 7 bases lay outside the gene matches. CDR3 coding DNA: TGCGCCAGCAGCCCCCGACTAGCGGAGGGCACAGATACGCAGTATTTT. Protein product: CASSPRLAEGTDTQYF.

The CDR3 is CASGPVDTTRSGELFF. The CDR3 region has the DNA TGTGCCAGCGGTCCAGTTGACACGACCCGGTCCGGGGAGCTGTTTTTT. This sequence joins TRBV28 and TRBJ2-2; D gene uncertain. V lost 8 bases and J 6 bases, leaving 22 bases between the germline ends. Germline values: CDR1 MDHEN, CDR2 SYDVKM. The CDR3 runs to 16 residues.

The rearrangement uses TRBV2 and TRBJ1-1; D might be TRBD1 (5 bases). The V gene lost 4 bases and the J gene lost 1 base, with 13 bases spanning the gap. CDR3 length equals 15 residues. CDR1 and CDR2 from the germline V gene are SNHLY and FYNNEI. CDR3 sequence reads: CASSANRRGNTEAFF. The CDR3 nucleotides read TGTGCCAGCAGTGCGAACAGGAGGGGGAACACTGAAGCTTTCTTT.

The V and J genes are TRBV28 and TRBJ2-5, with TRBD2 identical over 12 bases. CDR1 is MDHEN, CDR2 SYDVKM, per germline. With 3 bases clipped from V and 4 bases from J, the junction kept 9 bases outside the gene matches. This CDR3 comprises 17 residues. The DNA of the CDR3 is TGTGCCAGCAGTTTTAATGGGCTAGCGGGGGGGCGAGAGACCCAGTACTTC. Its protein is CASSFNGLAGGRETQYF. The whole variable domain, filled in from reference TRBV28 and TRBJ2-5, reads DVKVTQSSRYLVKRTGEKVFLECVQDMDHENMFWYRQDPGLGLRLIYFSYDVKMKEKGDIPEGYSVSREKKERFSLILESASTNQTSMYLCASSFNGLAGGRETQYFGPGTRLLVL.

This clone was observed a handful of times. DNA for the CDR3: TGCGCCAGCAACCCCCAGGACAGGGCGTACAATGAGCAGTTCTTC. Translation: CASNPQDRAYNEQFF. This chain links TRBV5-1 with TRBJ2-1, with 8 bases identical to TRBD1. The CDR3 spans 15 residues. Per the germline V gene, CDR1 is SGHRS and CDR2 is YFSETQ. J lost 4 bases, V lost 6 bases, and 9 bases had no gene match. Complete variable domain (other parts from reference TRBV5-1 and TRBJ2-1): KAGVTQTPRYLIKTRGQQVTLSCSPISGHRSVSWYQQTPGQGLQFLFEYFSETQRNKGNFPGRFSGRQFSNSRSEMNVSTLELGDSALYLCASNPQDRAYNEQFFGPGTRLTVL.

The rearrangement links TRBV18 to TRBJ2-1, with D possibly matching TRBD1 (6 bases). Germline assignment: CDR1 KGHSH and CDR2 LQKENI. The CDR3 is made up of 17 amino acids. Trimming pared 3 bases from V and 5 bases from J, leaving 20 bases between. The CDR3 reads CASSPPRAGVRNNEQFF. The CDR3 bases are TGTGCCAGCTCACCCCCAAGGGCAGGGGTTAGAAACAATGAGCAGTTCTTC.

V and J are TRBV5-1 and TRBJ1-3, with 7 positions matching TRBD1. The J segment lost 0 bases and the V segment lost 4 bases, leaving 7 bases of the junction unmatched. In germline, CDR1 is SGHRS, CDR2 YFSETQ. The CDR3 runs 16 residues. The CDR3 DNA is TGCGCCAGCAGCCCCGACAGGGCAAGCTCTGGAAACACCATATATTTT. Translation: CASSPDRASSGNTIYF.

The CDR3 region is CASSLFRGGYTEAFF. As DNA, the CDR3 is TGTGCCAGCAGCTTATTCAGGGGCGGGTACACTGAAGCTTTCTTT. This chain uses TRBV7-9 with TRBJ1-1, with a weak D call TRBD1 (6 bases). The CDR3 has 15 amino acids. Germline values: CDR1 SEHNR, CDR2 FQNEAQ (reference sequence). Trimming removed 2 bases from V and 3 bases from J, with 13 bases in between.

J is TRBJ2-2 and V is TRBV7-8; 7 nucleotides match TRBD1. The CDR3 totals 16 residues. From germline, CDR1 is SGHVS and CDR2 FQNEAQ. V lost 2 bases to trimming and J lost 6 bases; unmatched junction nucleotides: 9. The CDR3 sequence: CASSLPNRGMAGELFF. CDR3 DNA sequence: TGTGCCAGCAGCTTACCGAACAGGGGAATGGCCGGGGAGCTGTTTTTT.

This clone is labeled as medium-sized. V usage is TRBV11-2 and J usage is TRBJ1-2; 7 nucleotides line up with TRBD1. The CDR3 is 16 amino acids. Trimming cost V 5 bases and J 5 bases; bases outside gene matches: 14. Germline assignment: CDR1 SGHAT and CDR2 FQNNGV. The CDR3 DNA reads TGTGCCAGCAGCCCTAGGGGGGCAGGGGGTAGTTATGGCTACACCTTC. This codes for CASSPRGAGGSYGYTF. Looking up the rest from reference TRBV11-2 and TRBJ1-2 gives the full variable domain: EAGVAQSPRYKIIEKRQSVAFWCNPISGHATLYWYQQILGQGPKLLIQFQNNGVVDDSQLPKDRFSAERLKGVDSTLKIQPAKLEDSAVYLCASSPRGAGGSYGYTFGSGTRLTVV.

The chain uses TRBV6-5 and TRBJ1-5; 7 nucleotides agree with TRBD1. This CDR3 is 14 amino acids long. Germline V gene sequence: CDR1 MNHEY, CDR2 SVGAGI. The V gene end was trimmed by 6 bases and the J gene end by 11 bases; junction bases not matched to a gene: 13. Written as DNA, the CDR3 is TGTGCCAGCAGAATCCAGGGGACAGATGGGACCCAGCATTTT. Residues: CASRIQGTDGTQHF.

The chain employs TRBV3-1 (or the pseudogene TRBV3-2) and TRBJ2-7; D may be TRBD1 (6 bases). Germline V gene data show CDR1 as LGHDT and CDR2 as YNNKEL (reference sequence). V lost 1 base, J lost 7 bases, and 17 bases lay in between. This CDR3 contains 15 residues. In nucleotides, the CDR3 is TGTGCCAGCAGCCAAGGGGGGACACCCAAGGTGGAGCAGTACTTC. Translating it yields CASSQGGTPKVEQYF.